These 8 T cell receptor beta chains share one sample of origin, sequenced in a study of tumor-infiltrating lymphocytes in primary liver carcinoma. Germline DNA was extracted too, while blood RNA derived from unsorted whole blood. TCR beta cDNA was prepared out of 500 ng total RNA by means of a constant-region primer. What produced the TCR beta libraries was three nested multiplex PCR rounds using slightly modified ARM-PCR. PCR rounds one and two used TRBV1-TRBV30 forward primers with a C-beta reverse primer for 9 to 10 cycles each. TCRdb processed the multiplex PCR reads anew with MiXCR; each CDR3 protein has one entry. The sample yields some 180,000 distinct CDR3 sequences, 60% seen once. Sequenced input: peripheral blood. All receptors come from a man aged 35 to 55 with primary liver carcinoma and hepatitis B virus infection.

Only one count was recorded for this clonotype. V is TRBV29-1 and J is TRBJ1-1; D is unclear. Looked up from germline, CDR1 is SQVTM and CDR2 is ANQGSEA. The CDR3 is 10 amino acids. The V end was cut by 8 bases, the J end by 2 bases, with 6 bases between. In DNA form, the CDR3 reads TGCAGCCTGATAAACACTGAAGCTTTCTTT. Translation: CSLINTEAFF.

A note on this clonotype: At one end, the junction sequence differs from germline, possibly due to a read error. The chain carries TRBV11-2 and TRBJ2-7; 9 bases map to TRBD2. CDR1 SGHAT and CDR2 FQNNGV come from the germline V gene. This CDR3 is built from 19 residues. CDR3 amino acids: CASSSEVRPGLAPIWEQHF. The CDR3 DNA reads TGTGCCAGCAGCTCAGAAGTGCGTCCGGGACTAGCTCCGATATGGGAGCAGCACTTC.

The chain recombines TRBV4-1 with TRBJ2-5; D is uncertain. This CDR3 has 13 residues. Germline V lookup: CDR1 MGHRA, CDR2 YSYEKL. Trimming removed 0 bases from V and 5 bases from J, with 7 bases in between. Written as DNA, the CDR3 is TGCGCCAGCAGCCAAGATGGTCGGGAGACCCAGTACTTC. Translating gives CASSQDGRETQYF.

J is TRBJ2-1 and V is TRBV24-1; D is tentatively TRBD1 or TRBD2 (5 bases each). Germline V lookup: CDR1 KGHDR, CDR2 SFDVKD. Trimming removed 4 bases at V and 4 bases at J, with 22 bases between. The CDR3 is made up of 18 amino acids. The CDR3 sequence is CATSDTPGRSFLYNEQFF. The CDR3 region has the DNA TGTGCCACCAGTGACACCCCGGGACGGAGCTTTTTATACAATGAGCAGTTCTTC.

About this clonotype: A much bigger clone sits one base away, suggesting this may be a read error. This chain links TRBV29-1 with TRBJ2-3, with 8 bases matching TRBD2. Germline values: CDR1 SQVTM, CDR2 ANQGSEA. Trimming cost V 7 bases and J 4 bases; bases outside gene matches: 16. The CDR3 is 16 amino acids. DNA of the CDR3: TGCAGCGCCGGGGGACTAGAGGGAGGTCTCTCAGATACGCAGTATTTT. Protein sequence: CSAGGLEGGLSDTQYF.

In its sample, this clonotype was seen once. This chain joins TRBV11-2 and TRBJ2-1; D might be TRBD2 (5 bases). This CDR3 is built from 18 residues. Germline lookup yields CDR1 SGHAT and CDR2 FQNNGV. V lost 5 bases, J lost 1 base, and 21 bases lay in between. The CDR3 nucleotides are TGTGCCAGCAGCCACCCACGGGGATGGAGGCGTTCCTACAATGAGCAGTTCTTC. Translating gives CASSHPRGWRRSYNEQFF.

This clonotype was observed a few times. The V and J genes are TRBV12-3 or TRBV12-4 and TRBJ2-3; D may correspond to TRBD1 or TRBD2 (5 bases each). V was clipped by 8 bases and J by 4 bases, with 19 bases between them. The CDR3 is 15 amino acids. The CDR3 DNA reads as TGTGCCAGCGGCAAAGGGGCTAGCCGGCCAGATACGCAGTATTTT. It is translated as CASGKGASRPDTQYF.

Comments on this clonotype: Germline and junction disagree at one end, which may indicate a read error. The genes are TRBV29-1 and TRBJ1-1, with D possibly being TRBD1 (5 bases). The CDR3 has 12 residues. Germline values: CDR1 SQVTM, CDR2 ANQGSEA. The CDR3 nucleotides read TGCAGTGTTGCTGGGGACGACACTGAAGCTTTCTTT. Protein: CSVAGDDTEAFF.